These 30 T cell receptor beta chains share one sample of origin, sequenced in a study of blood T cell repertoires in COVID-19. Some clones are missing from TCRdb's copy, which holds only in-frame ones; the method was immunoSEQ multiplex PCR. The data contain about 220,000 clones, approximately 81% of them singletons. Sample: peripheral blood. These receptors were obtained from a man in his fifties or sixties who had recovered from COVID-19.

The gene calls are TRBV20-1 and TRBJ2-1; 11 bases agree with TRBD2. CDR3 size: 14 residues. With V trimmed by 3 bases and J by 7 bases, 5 bases remained unmatched. CDR1 DFQATT and CDR2 SNEGSKA come from the germline V gene (reference sequence). The CDR3 spells CSASASGRLNEQFF. In DNA, the CDR3 is TGCAGTGCTAGTGCTAGCGGGAGGCTGAATGAGCAGTTCTTC.

The V call is TRBV5-1, the J call TRBJ2-7; tentatively, D is TRBD1 (6 bases). CDR1 is SGHRS, CDR2 YFSETQ, per germline. Trimming left V 4 bases short and J 3 bases short, with 17 bases between. CDR3 length equals 15 residues. CDR3 sequence reads: CASSPGGQTHYEQYF. The CDR3 DNA reads TGCGCCAGCAGCCCCGGAGGACAGACCCACTACGAGCAGTACTTC.

This clone was observed a handful of times. The chain links TRBV16 to TRBJ1-1; D remains ambiguous. CDR1 is KGHSY and CDR2 is FQNENV in the germline V gene. V was pared by 2 bases and J by 1 base, with 11 bases between. The CDR3 contains 15 residues. As DNA, the CDR3 is TGTGCCAGCAGCCAAGCTCGGGGTGGGAACACTGAAGCTTTCTTT. This encodes CASSQARGGNTEAFF.

This clone was seen a single time. The chain couples TRBV6-5 to TRBJ2-1, with 15 bases matching TRBD2. Losses at the gene ends were 7 bases for V and 4 bases for J; bases not matched to a gene: 2. The V gene's germline CDR1 is MNHEY and CDR2 SVGAGI. The CDR3 consists of 15 residues. The CDR3 bases are TGTGCCAGCATCGGACTAGCGGGAGGGTACAATGAGCAGTTCTTC. Translated: CASIGLAGGYNEQFF.

V and J are TRBV18 and TRBJ1-1; no reliable D call. Trimming removed 2 bases at V and 6 bases at J, with 10 bases between. The CDR3 consists of 13 residues. Germline CDR1 is KGHSH and CDR2 is LQKENI. CDR3 region: CASSPRERAEAFF. CDR3 nucleotide sequence: TGTGCCAGCTCACCAAGGGAGCGGGCTGAAGCTTTCTTT.

The chain links TRBV3-1 (or the pseudogene TRBV3-2) to TRBJ1-4; D remains unclear. The germline V and J ends were trimmed by 3 bases and 8 bases, with 10 bases remaining between them. The length of the CDR3 is 13 residues. Looked up from germline, CDR1 is LGHDT and CDR2 is YNNKEL (reference sequence). The CDR3 protein is CASSHSTGEKLFF. The CDR3 DNA reads as TGTGCCAGCAGCCACTCGACGGGAGAAAAACTGTTTTTT.

This chain joins TRBV7-2 and TRBJ2-2, with TRBD2 as a possible D gene (5 bases). This CDR3 is built from 14 residues. V lost 7 bases, J lost 0 bases, and 9 bases lay in between. The germline CDR1 and CDR2 sequences are SGHTA and FQGNSA. CDR3 amino acids: CASTSGANTGELFF. CDR3 nucleotides: TGTGCCAGCACATCCGGGGCGAACACCGGGGAGCTGTTTTTT. Drawing the rest from reference TRBV7-2 and TRBJ2-2, the complete variable domain is GAGVSQSPSNKVTEKGKDVELRCDPISGHTALYWYRQSLGQGLEFLIYFQGNSAPDKSGLPSDRFSAERTGGSVSTLTIQRTQQEDSAVYLCASTSGANTGELFFGEGSRLTVL.

J is TRBJ1-4 and V is TRBV5-4; 8 nucleotides match TRBD1. There are 15 residues in the CDR3. The germline V gene encodes CDR1 SGHNT and CDR2 YYREEE (reference sequence). V was pared by 4 bases and J by 8 bases, with 10 bases of the junction left unmatched. DNA of the CDR3: TGTGCCAGCAGCCGCAGCGGGACAGGTAGCGAAAAACTGTTTTTT. Its translation: CASSRSGTGSEKLFF. The whole variable domain, filled in from reference TRBV5-4 and TRBJ1-4, reads ETGVTQSPTHLIKTRGQQVTLRCSSQSGHNTVSWYQQALGQGPQFIFQYYREEENGRGNFPPRFSGLQFPNYSSELNVNALELDDSALYLCASSRSGTGSEKLFFGSGTQLSVL.

The chain recombines TRBV27 with TRBJ1-5; 12 bases are a match to TRBD1. The CDR3 spans 17 residues. Losses at the gene ends were 4 bases for V and 2 bases for J; bases not matched to a gene: 6. Germline V gives CDR1 MNHEY, CDR2 SMNVEV (reference sequence). The CDR3 bases are TGTGCCAGCAGTTCCGGGACAGGGGGCGACGGCAATCAGCCCCAGCATTTT. Translation: CASSSGTGGDGNQPQHF.

The CDR3 sequence is CASSLTSTGPRVQFF. In DNA, the CDR3 is TGCGCCAGCAGTTTGACTAGCACGGGCCCAAGGGTGCAGTTCTTC. J is TRBJ2-1 and V is TRBV10-1; 7 bases line up with TRBD2. The V gene end was trimmed by 5 bases and the J gene end by 12 bases; junction bases not matched to a gene: 16. Germline V gene data show CDR1 as WNHNN and CDR2 as SYGVQD (reference sequence). This CDR3 comprises 15 residues.

Here the CDR3 reads CASSLGTSGRNYEQYF. The CDR3 nucleotides read TGTGCCAGCAGCTTGGGAACTAGCGGGAGAAACTACGAGCAGTACTTC. This chain links TRBV11-2 with TRBJ2-7; 11 bases are a match to TRBD2. J gave up 3 bases and V 3 bases, and 7 bases lay outside the gene matches. Germline V gene sequence: CDR1 SGHAT, CDR2 FQNNGV. The CDR3 runs to 16 residues. Variable domain in full (rest from reference TRBV11-2 and TRBJ2-7): EAGVAQSPRYKIIEKRQSVAFWCNPISGHATLYWYQQILGQGPKLLIQFQNNGVVDDSQLPKDRFSAERLKGVDSTLKIQPAKLEDSAVYLCASSLGTSGRNYEQYFGPGTRLTVT.

This sequence joins TRBV5-1 and TRBJ2-5; 8 nucleotides match TRBD1. This CDR3 spans 15 amino acids. Germline assignment: CDR1 SGHRS and CDR2 YFSETQ. V was pared by 0 bases and J by 1 base, with 2 bases of the junction left unmatched. This CDR3 reads CASSLADRGQETQYF. The CDR3, as DNA: TGCGCCAGCAGCTTGGCCGACAGGGGCCAAGAGACCCAGTACTTC.

The J gene is TRBJ2-5, the V gene TRBV7-9; 11 bases agree with TRBD2. There are 16 residues in the CDR3. Unmatched junction bases numbered 10, after V lost 5 bases and J lost 5 bases. Germline CDR1 and CDR2: SEHNR and FQNEAQ (reference sequence). CDR3 nucleotide sequence: TGTGCCAGCAGCCACTTCCTAGCGGGAGGATGGGAGACCCAGTACTTC. Translation: CASSHFLAGGWETQYF.

This rearrangement joins TRBV28 to TRBJ2-7; 14 nucleotides match TRBD2. Germline V gene lookup returns CDR1 MDHEN and CDR2 SYDVKM. CDR3 length: 16 amino acids. Unmatched junction bases numbered 7, after V lost 6 bases and J lost 3 bases. CDR3 sequence: CASRLGLAGVRYEQYF. Written as DNA, the CDR3 is TGTGCCAGCAGACTGGGACTAGCGGGAGTACGCTACGAGCAGTACTTC.

This clone appeared once. DNA of the CDR3: TGTGCCAGCAGCCTTACAGGGGGAGGTCAGCCCCAGCATTTT. Translated: CASSLTGGGQPQHF. This chain connects TRBV2 to TRBJ1-5, with TRBD1 matching 8 bases. Germline CDR1 SNHLY, CDR2 FYNNEI. The V and J ends lost 6 bases and 6 bases, in that order; junction bases with no gene match: 7. The CDR3 is 14 amino acids.

The chain joins TRBV5-1 to TRBJ1-1, with D possibly being TRBD1 (5 bases). V was trimmed by 4 bases and J by 3 bases, leaving 13 bases between them. The CDR3 is 14 residues long. The germline V gene has CDR1 SGHRS and CDR2 YFSETQ. The CDR3 loop reads CASSASGGYTEAFF. The CDR3 coding sequence is TGCGCCAGCAGCGCAAGTGGGGGGTACACTGAAGCTTTCTTT.

The V gene is TRBV28, the J gene TRBJ1-5; D uncertain. The V gene lost 5 bases and the J gene lost 8 bases, with 7 bases spanning the gap. Per the germline V gene, CDR1 is MDHEN and CDR2 is SYDVKM. This CDR3 has 11 amino acids. The CDR3: CASSKREPQHF. CDR3 DNA sequence: TGTGCCAGCAGTAAACGGGAGCCCCAGCATTTT. Supplemented by reference TRBV28 and TRBJ1-5, the full variable domain reads DVKVTQSSRYLVKRTGEKVFLECVQDMDHENMFWYRQDPGLGLRLIYFSYDVKMKEKGDIPEGYSVSREKKERFSLILESASTNQTSMYLCASSKREPQHFGDGTRLSIL.

As DNA, the CDR3 is TGTGCCAGCAGACCCTCGGACAGGGACTCTGGTGGCTACACCTTC. Its protein product is CASRPSDRDSGGYTF. This rearrangement joins TRBV28 to TRBJ1-2; 8 bases are shared with TRBD1. The junction had 13 bases not matched to a gene; V was cut back by 6 bases and J by 7 bases. Germline V gives CDR1 MDHEN, CDR2 SYDVKM. CDR3 length: 15 amino acids.

The chain uses TRBV4-1 and TRBJ2-7, with 10 bases aligning to TRBD2. In germline, CDR1 is MGHRA, CDR2 YSYEKL. The length of the CDR3 is 16 residues. With 2 bases clipped from V and 0 bases from J, the junction kept 4 bases outside the gene matches. The CDR3 nucleotides are TGCGCCAGCAGCCAAAGGGCTAGCGGGAGCTCCTACGAGCAGTACTTC. Translation: CASSQRASGSSYEQYF.

The chain combines TRBV7-9 with TRBJ1-4, with unresolved D. There are 14 residues in the CDR3. The germline V gene encodes CDR1 SEHNR and CDR2 FQNEAQ (reference sequence). Trimming cost V 6 bases and J 2 bases, with 10 bases left between them. The CDR3 reads CASRNAGTNEKLFF. DNA for the CDR3: TGTGCCAGCAGGAACGCGGGGACTAATGAAAAACTGTTTTTT.

The V and J genes are TRBV5-1 and TRBJ2-3; weak D call: TRBD1 (5 bases). Per the germline V gene, CDR1 is SGHRS and CDR2 is YFSETQ. With 4 bases removed from V and 0 bases from J, the gap between germline ends came to 15 bases. This CDR3 has 16 amino acids. CDR3 in amino acids: CASSLPTGASTDTQYF. The CDR3 DNA reads TGCGCCAGCAGCCTCCCTACAGGTGCTAGCACAGATACGCAGTATTTT.

The genes are TRBV27 and TRBJ2-7, with D possibly matching TRBD1 (6 bases). Deletions cut 10 bases from V and 0 bases from J, with 16 bases between. Germline V gives CDR1 MNHEY, CDR2 SMNVEV (reference sequence). The CDR3 is 14 amino acids. CDR3 sequence reads: CATATGTRSYEQYF. The CDR3 bases are TGTGCCACCGCAACGGGGACACGCTCCTACGAGCAGTACTTC.

The rearrangement links TRBV6-2 or TRBV6-3 to TRBJ2-6; no reliable D call. Trimming removed 4 bases at V and 12 bases at J, with 7 bases between. In germline, CDR1 is MNHEY, CDR2 SVGEGT. The CDR3 covers 11 residues. CDR3 sequence reads: CASSSFSVLTF. CDR3 DNA: TGTGCCAGCAGTTCCTTTTCCGTCCTGACTTTC.

Note on this clone: The junction departs from germline at one end; a sequencing error may be responsible. The chain employs TRBV13 and TRBJ2-7; 9 bases match TRBD1. From germline, CDR1 is PRHDT and CDR2 FYEKMQ (reference sequence). The CDR3 runs 15 residues. CDR3 amino acids: CASRLVGQGPSEQYF. As DNA, the CDR3 is TGTGCCAGCAGATTAGTAGGACAGGGGCCGTCCGAGCAGTACTTC.

The gene calls are TRBV5-4 and TRBJ2-1; weak D call: TRBD2 (6 bases). Trimming removed 10 bases from V and 10 bases from J, with 15 bases in between. The CDR3 covers 11 residues. Germline CDR1 is SGHNT and CDR2 is YYREEE (reference sequence). The CDR3 region is CASGAFSEQFF. The CDR3, as DNA: TGTGCCTCGGGAGCTTTCAGCGAGCAGTTCTTC.

This clone appeared once. The chain carries TRBV29-1 and TRBJ1-1, with D maybe TRBD1 (5 bases). The CDR3 covers 12 residues. The germline V gene has CDR1 SQVTM and CDR2 ANQGSEA. Trimming pared 2 bases from V and 5 bases from J, leaving 9 bases between. The CDR3 region has the DNA TGCAGCGTTGAATATGGGGGGACTGAAGCTTTCTTT. This sequence encodes CSVEYGGTEAFF.

Only a few counts were recorded for this clone. The J gene is TRBJ1-5, the V gene TRBV5-5, with 7 bases identical to TRBD1. The CDR3 loop spans 14 amino acids. The junction had 3 bases not matched to a gene; V was cut back by 0 bases and J by 6 bases. Germline V gene lookup returns CDR1 SGHKS and CDR2 YYEKEE (reference sequence). The CDR3 region is CASSLDQGGQPQHF. The DNA of the CDR3 is TGTGCCAGCAGCTTGGATCAGGGGGGTCAGCCCCAGCATTTT.

The chain links TRBV19 to TRBJ2-7; TRBD2 aligns across 8 bases. The junction had 16 bases not matched to a gene; V was cut back by 10 bases and J by 5 bases. Per germline, CDR1 LNHDA and CDR2 SQIVND (reference sequence). The CDR3 spans 15 residues. CDR3 protein: CATYSGSGRGDEQYF. CDR3 coding DNA: TGTGCCACCTACTCCGGAAGCGGGAGAGGCGACGAGCAGTACTTC. Looking up the rest from reference TRBV19 and TRBJ2-7 gives the full variable domain: DGGITQSPKYLFRKEGQNVTLSCEQNLNHDAMYWYRQDPGQGLRLIYYSQIVNDFQKGDIAEGYSVSREKKESFPLTVTSAQKNPTAFYLCATYSGSGRGDEQYFGPGTRLTVT.

This clone was observed a single time. The V gene is TRBV6-5, the J gene TRBJ2-7; TRBD2 agrees at 8 bases. The CDR3 length is 15 residues. Trimming removed 6 bases from V and 3 bases from J; junction bases left unmatched: 10. In germline, CDR1 is MNHEY, CDR2 SVGAGI. CDR3 nucleotide sequence: TGTGCCAGCAGAACCGGACTAGCTCCCCTCTACGAGCAGTACTTC. Residues: CASRTGLAPLYEQYF.

This chain joins TRBV5-6 and TRBJ1-2; 7 nucleotides align to TRBD1. J lost 4 bases, V lost 4 bases, and 10 bases had no gene match. CDR1 SGHDT and CDR2 YYEEEE come from the germline V gene. CDR3 length: 15 amino acids. The CDR3 region is CASSPRSTGPYGYTF. The CDR3 nucleotides read TGTGCCAGCAGCCCCAGGTCGACAGGGCCCTATGGCTACACCTTC.